This paragraph covers one T cell receptor beta chain sequence. As yet, its antigen is unknown. The entry originates in a study of shared clonotypes between healthy human individuals. Whole-study findings and limits: Blood was the sole source, and tissue repertoires probably differ. Unshared clonotypes carried lower generation probabilities than those common to all four donors.

Germline values: CDR1 MNHEY, CDR2 SVGAGI. The CDR3 is 10 residues long. Trimming pared 9 bases from V and 5 bases from J, leaving 7 bases between. Sorted-subset replicate PCRs used about 0.2 ug DNA, approximately 27,000 T cell genomes. Measured with immunoSEQ multiplex PCR; TCRdb has only the in-frame clones, and not every one. The sample lists around 2.5 million clones; approximately 93% were seen once. The genes are TRBV6-5 and TRBJ2-5; the D is unclear. Material: naive CD4+ T cells from PBMCs. The subset was: CD45RA+ positively selected. This TCR derives from a man in his late teens or twenties in good health. Some clones in this sample may be carry-over from other donors' samples. As DNA, the CDR3 is TGTGCCAGGGTAGACGAGACCCAGTACTTC. Translated, it gives CARVDETQYF.